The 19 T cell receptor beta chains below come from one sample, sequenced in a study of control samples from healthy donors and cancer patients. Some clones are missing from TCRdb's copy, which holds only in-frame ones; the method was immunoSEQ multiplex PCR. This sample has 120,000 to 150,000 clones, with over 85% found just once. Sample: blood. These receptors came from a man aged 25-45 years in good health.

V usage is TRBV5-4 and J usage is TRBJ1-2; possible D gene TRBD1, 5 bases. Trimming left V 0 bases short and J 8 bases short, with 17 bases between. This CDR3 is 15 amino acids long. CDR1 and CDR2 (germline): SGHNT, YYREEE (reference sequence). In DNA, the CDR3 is TGTGCCAGCAGCTTGGCACAGGTGGGCTTTGGGGGCTACACCTTC. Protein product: CASSLAQVGFGGYTF.

This chain's CDR3 is CASSPVQGPMNTEAFF. The CDR3 nucleotides are TGTGCCAGCTCACCCGTACAGGGCCCTATGAACACTGAAGCTTTCTTT. The chain combines TRBV18 with TRBJ1-1; tentatively, D is TRBD1 (6 bases). The germline V gene has CDR1 KGHSH and CDR2 LQKENI. The CDR3 totals 16 residues. V was shortened by 3 bases and J by 0 bases, with 14 bases between the two germline ends.

CDR3 in DNA: TGTGCCAGCAGTCGAGACAGGGGAGGTCGGCCCCAGCATTTT. Translation: CASSRDRGGRPQHF. This sequence joins TRBV28 and TRBJ1-5, with 8 bases lining up with TRBD1. CDR3 length: 14 residues. In germline, CDR1 is MDHEN, CDR2 SYDVKM. V gave up 5 bases and J gave up 9 bases; unmatched junction bases: 9.

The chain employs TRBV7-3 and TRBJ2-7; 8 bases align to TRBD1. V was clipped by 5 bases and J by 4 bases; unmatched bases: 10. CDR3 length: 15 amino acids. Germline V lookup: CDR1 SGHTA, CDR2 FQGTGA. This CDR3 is CASSTRQGLTYEQYF. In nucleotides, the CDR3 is TGTGCCAGCAGCACCCGACAGGGGTTAACTTACGAGCAGTACTTC.

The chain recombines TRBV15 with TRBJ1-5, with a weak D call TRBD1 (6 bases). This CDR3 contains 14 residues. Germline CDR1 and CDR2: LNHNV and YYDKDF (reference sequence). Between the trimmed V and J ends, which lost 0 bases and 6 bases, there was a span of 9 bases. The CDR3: CATSRDSGVQPQHF. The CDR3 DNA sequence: TGTGCCACCAGCAGAGATTCAGGGGTTCAGCCCCAGCATTTT.

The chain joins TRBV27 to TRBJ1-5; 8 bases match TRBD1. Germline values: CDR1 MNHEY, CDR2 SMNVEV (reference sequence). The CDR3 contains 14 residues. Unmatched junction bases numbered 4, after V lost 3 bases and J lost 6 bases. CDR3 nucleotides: TGTGCCAGCAGTTTGACAGGGGCGCGTCAGCCCCAGCATTTT. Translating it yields CASSLTGARQPQHF.

CDR3 amino acids: CSVEVPNQGRNEKLFF. CDR3 sequence (DNA): TGCAGCGTTGAAGTACCCAATCAGGGCAGAAATGAAAAACTGTTTTTT. The V gene is TRBV29-1, the J gene TRBJ1-4; D possibly corresponds to TRBD1 (5 bases). Trimming removed 1 base from V and 5 bases from J, with 17 bases in between. Per germline, CDR1 SQVTM and CDR2 ANQGSEA. The CDR3 is 16 amino acids.

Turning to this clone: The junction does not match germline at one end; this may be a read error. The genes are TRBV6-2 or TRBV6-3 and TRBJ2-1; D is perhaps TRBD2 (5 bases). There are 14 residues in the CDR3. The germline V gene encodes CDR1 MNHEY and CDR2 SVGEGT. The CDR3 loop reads CASSYSSAGNGQFF. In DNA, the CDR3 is TGTGCCAGCAGTTACTCGAGCGCGGGCAATGGGCAGTTCTTC.

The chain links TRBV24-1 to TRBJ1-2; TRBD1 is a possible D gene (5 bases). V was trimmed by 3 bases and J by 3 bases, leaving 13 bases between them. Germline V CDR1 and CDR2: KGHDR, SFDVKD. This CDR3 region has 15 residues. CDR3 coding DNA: TGTGCCACCAGTGATCCATCGGGGGAGGACTATGGCTACACCTTC. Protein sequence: CATSDPSGEDYGYTF.

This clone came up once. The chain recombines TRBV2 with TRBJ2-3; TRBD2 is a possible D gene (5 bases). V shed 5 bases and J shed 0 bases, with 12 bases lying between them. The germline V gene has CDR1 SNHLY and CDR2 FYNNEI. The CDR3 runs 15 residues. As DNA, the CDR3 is TGTGCCAGCAGTTTAAGCGGATATAGCACAGATACGCAGTATTTT. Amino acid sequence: CASSLSGYSTDTQYF.

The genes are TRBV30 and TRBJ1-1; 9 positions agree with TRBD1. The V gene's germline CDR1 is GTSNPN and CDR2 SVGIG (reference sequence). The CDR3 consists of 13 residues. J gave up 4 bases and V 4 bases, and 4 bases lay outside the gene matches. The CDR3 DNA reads TGTGCCTGGACCGGACAGGGGTTCACTGAAGCTTTCTTT. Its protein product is CAWTGQGFTEAFF.

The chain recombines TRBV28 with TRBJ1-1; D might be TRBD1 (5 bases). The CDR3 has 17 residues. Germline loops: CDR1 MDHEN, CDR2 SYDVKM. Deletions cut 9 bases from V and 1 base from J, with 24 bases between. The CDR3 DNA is TGTGCCAGTACCCCGATGGGGCTGGGTTTAGGGAACACTGAAGCTTTCTTT. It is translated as CASTPMGLGLGNTEAFF.

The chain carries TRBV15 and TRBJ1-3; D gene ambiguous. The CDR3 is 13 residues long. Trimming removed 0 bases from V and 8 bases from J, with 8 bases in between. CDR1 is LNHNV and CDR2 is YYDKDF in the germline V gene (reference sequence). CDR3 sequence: CATSRDQDYTIYF. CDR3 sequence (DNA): TGTGCCACCAGCAGAGACCAGGATTACACCATATATTTT.

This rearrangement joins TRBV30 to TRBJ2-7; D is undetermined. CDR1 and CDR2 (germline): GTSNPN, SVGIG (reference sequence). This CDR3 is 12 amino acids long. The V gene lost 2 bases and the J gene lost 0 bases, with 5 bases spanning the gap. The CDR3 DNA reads TGTGCCTGGAGTCAATCCTCCTACGAGCAGTACTTC. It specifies CAWSQSSYEQYF.

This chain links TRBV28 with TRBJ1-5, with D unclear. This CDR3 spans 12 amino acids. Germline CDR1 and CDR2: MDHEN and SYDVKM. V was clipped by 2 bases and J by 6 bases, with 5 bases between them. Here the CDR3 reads CASSLRTQPQHF. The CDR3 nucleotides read TGTGCCAGCAGTTTAAGGACTCAGCCCCAGCATTTT.

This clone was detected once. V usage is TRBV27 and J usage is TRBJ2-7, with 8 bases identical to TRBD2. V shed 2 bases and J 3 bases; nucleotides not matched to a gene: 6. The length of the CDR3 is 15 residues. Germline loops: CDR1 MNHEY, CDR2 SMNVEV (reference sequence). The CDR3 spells CASSLTRLAIYEQYF. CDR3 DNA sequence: TGTGCCAGCAGTTTAACTCGACTAGCGATCTACGAGCAGTACTTC.

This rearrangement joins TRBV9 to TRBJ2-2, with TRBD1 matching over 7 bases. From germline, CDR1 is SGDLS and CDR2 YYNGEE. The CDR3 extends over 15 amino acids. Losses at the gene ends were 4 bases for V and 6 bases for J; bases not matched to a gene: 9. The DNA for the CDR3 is TGTGCCAGCAGCTCGAACAGGGGACGGGCCGGGGAGCTGTTTTTT. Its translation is CASSSNRGRAGELFF.

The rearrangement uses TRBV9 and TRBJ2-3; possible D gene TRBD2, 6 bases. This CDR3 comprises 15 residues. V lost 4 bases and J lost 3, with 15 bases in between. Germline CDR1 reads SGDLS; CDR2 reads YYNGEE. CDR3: CASSSTGSGTDTQYF. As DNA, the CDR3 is TGTGCCAGCAGCTCCACCGGGAGTGGGACAGATACGCAGTATTTT.

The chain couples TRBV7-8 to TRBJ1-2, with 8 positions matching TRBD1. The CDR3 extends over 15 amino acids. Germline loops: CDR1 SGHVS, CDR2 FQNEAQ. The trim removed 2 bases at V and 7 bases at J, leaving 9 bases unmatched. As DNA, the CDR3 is TGTGCCAGCAGCTTACTGCAGGGGGCGTTAAGTGGCTACACCTTC. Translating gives CASSLLQGALSGYTF.